Each of the 29 T cell receptor beta chains below was sequenced from the same sample in a study of blood T cell repertoires in COVID-19. Here immunoSEQ multiplex PCR was the method, and the copy in TCRdb shows in-frame clones only, minus some. The sample lists 190,000 or so clones; approximately 80% were seen once. The specimen sequenced was peripheral blood. Source of these receptors: a man aged 50-60 years who had recovered from COVID-19.

This sequence joins TRBV18 and TRBJ2-5; D is unresolved. The CDR3 runs 14 residues. The V and J ends lost 1 base and 2 bases respectively, with 8 bases between them. Per germline, CDR1 KGHSH and CDR2 LQKENI. The CDR3 DNA is TGTGCCAGCTCACCACGACAAAATCAAGAGACCCAGTACTTC. Residues: CASSPRQNQETQYF.

The chain couples TRBV27 to TRBJ2-3; the match to TRBD2 covers 11 bases. The V gene end was trimmed by 7 bases and the J gene end by 2 bases; junction bases not matched to a gene: 11. This CDR3 region has 17 residues. Germline lookup yields CDR1 MNHEY and CDR2 SMNVEV (reference sequence). The CDR3, as DNA: TGTGCCAGCACCCCCTGGGGACTAGCGGAACCCACAGATACGCAGTATTTT. This translates into CASTPWGLAEPTDTQYF.

V and J are TRBV7-2 and TRBJ2-2; TRBD2 matches 7 bases. The CDR3 spans 14 residues. With 4 bases clipped from V and 1 base from J, the junction kept 0 bases outside the gene matches. CDR1 and CDR2 from the germline V gene are SGHTA and FQGNSA. The CDR3 region has the DNA TGTGCCAGCAGCTCTAGCGGGAACACCGGGGAGCTGTTTTTT. The encoded protein is CASSSSGNTGELFF.

J is TRBJ1-5 and V is TRBV10-3; D is ambiguous. The germline CDR1 and CDR2 sequences are ENHRY and SYGVKD. The CDR3 consists of 14 residues. With 8 bases removed from V and 0 bases from J, the gap between germline ends came to 11 bases. In DNA, the CDR3 is TGTGCCATCTCTGCAGAAAATAGCAATCAGCCCCAGCATTTT. This translates into CAISAENSNQPQHF.

This rearrangement joins TRBV9 to TRBJ2-2, with TRBD2 matching over 11 bases. The CDR3 loop spans 17 amino acids. Per germline, CDR1 SGDLS and CDR2 YYNGEE. The trim removed 4 bases at V and 1 base at J, leaving 6 bases unmatched. The CDR3 coding sequence is TGTGCCAGCAGCCCTAGGACTAGCGGGTTGAACACCGGGGAGCTGTTTTTT. Translating it yields CASSPRTSGLNTGELFF.

The chain is built from TRBV5-6 and TRBJ1-2; D is uncertain. V lost 5 bases and J 2 bases, leaving 19 bases between the germline ends. CDR3 size: 16 residues. Germline lookup yields CDR1 SGHDT and CDR2 YYEEEE. The CDR3 DNA follows: TGTGCCAGCAGTCGACTTCTTTCGGTTATAAACTATGGCTACACCTTC. It yields the protein CASSRLLSVINYGYTF.

The chain uses TRBV7-2 and TRBJ2-2; TRBD2 agrees at 8 bases. The length of the CDR3 is 16 residues. The germline V gene encodes CDR1 SGHTA and CDR2 FQGNSA. J was trimmed by 5 bases and V by 6 bases; bases with no gene match: 11. The CDR3 spells CASRAFTSGQTGELFF. The CDR3 DNA sequence: TGTGCCAGCAGAGCATTTACTAGCGGACAAACCGGGGAGCTGTTTTTT. Based on the CDR3 plus reference TRBV7-2 and TRBJ2-2, the full variable domain is GAGVSQSPSNKVTEKGKDVELRCDPISGHTALYWYRQSLGQGLEFLIYFQGNSAPDKSGLPSDRFSAERTGGSVSTLTIQRTQQEDSAVYLCASRAFTSGQTGELFFGEGSRLTVL.

The rearrangement joins TRBV28 to TRBJ2-2; no reliable D call. The CDR3 is 17 amino acids. Trimming took 6 bases from V and 2 from J, leaving 19 bases between them. The V gene's germline CDR1 is MDHEN and CDR2 SYDVKM. In nucleotides, the CDR3 is TGTGCCAGCAGCCGACTTACGATGGCGCTAAACACCGGGGAGCTGTTTTTT. This encodes CASSRLTMALNTGELFF.

The chain couples TRBV29-1 to TRBJ1-6; 10 nucleotides line up with TRBD1. CDR1 SQVTM and CDR2 ANQGSEA come from the germline V gene. J was trimmed by 7 bases and V by 6 bases; bases with no gene match: 3. The CDR3 is made up of 13 amino acids. CDR3 amino acids: CSVRQGANSPLHF. In DNA form, the CDR3 reads TGCAGCGTCCGACAGGGGGCGAATTCACCCCTCCACTTT.

This chain uses TRBV6-6 with TRBJ2-2; TRBD2 matches 14 bases. The CDR3 extends over 17 amino acids. Unmatched junction bases numbered 7, after V lost 5 bases and J lost 5 bases. Germline CDR1 MNHNY, CDR2 SVGAGI (reference sequence). The CDR3 DNA is TGTGCCAGCAGTCCCGGGACTAGCGGGAGAGGAACCGGGGAGCTGTTTTTT. This translates into CASSPGTSGRGTGELFF.

The genes are TRBV3-1 (or the pseudogene TRBV3-2) and TRBJ2-1; TRBD2 aligns across 12 bases. Looked up from germline, CDR1 is LGHDT and CDR2 is YNNKEL (reference sequence). The CDR3 length is 16 residues. V lost 0 bases and J lost 12; bases outside the gene matches: 9. The CDR3 region is CASSQDVTSGRRGQFF. In DNA form, the CDR3 reads TGTGCCAGCAGCCAAGATGTTACTAGCGGGAGGAGGGGGCAGTTCTTC.

The rearrangement uses TRBV5-1 and TRBJ2-4; TRBD1 is a possible D gene (6 bases). Deletions cut 4 bases from V and 0 bases from J, with 14 bases between. The V gene's germline CDR1 is SGHRS and CDR2 YFSETQ. This CDR3 region has 16 residues. The CDR3: CASSPSTGLAKNIQYF. CDR3 DNA sequence: TGCGCCAGCAGCCCTTCGACAGGCCTAGCCAAAAACATTCAGTACTTC.

This clone was observed a single time. The chain has TRBV19 and TRBJ2-1; 13 bases fit TRBD2. V gave up 6 bases and J gave up 6 bases; unmatched junction bases: 8. In germline, CDR1 is LNHDA, CDR2 SQIVND (reference sequence). CDR3 length: 16 amino acids. This CDR3 is CASRTPGLAGINEQFF. The CDR3 DNA is TGTGCCAGTAGAACCCCGGGACTAGCGGGAATCAATGAGCAGTTCTTC.

This clone appeared once. This chain joins TRBV5-1 and TRBJ2-7; 8 bases agree with TRBD1. CDR1 SGHRS and CDR2 YFSETQ come from the germline V gene. CDR3 length: 15 amino acids. V lost 5 bases, J lost 0 bases, and 7 bases stayed unmatched. In nucleotides, the CDR3 is TGCGCCAGCAGGGGAACAGGGGGTAGCTCCTACGAGCAGTACTTC. This codes for CASRGTGGSSYEQYF.

The V gene is TRBV3-1 (or the pseudogene TRBV3-2), the J gene TRBJ2-4, with D tentatively TRBD2 (6 bases). V was shortened by 1 base and J by 1 base, with 11 bases between the two germline ends. Germline V gives CDR1 LGHDT, CDR2 YNNKEL (reference sequence). This CDR3 is 16 amino acids long. The CDR3: CASSQGRETAKNIQYF. The CDR3 DNA follows: TGTGCCAGCAGCCAAGGACGGGAGACCGCCAAAAACATTCAGTACTTC.

The chain combines TRBV20-1 with TRBJ2-2, with 14 bases identical to TRBD2. From germline, CDR1 is DFQATT and CDR2 SNEGSKA (reference sequence). The ends lost 3 bases at V and 3 bases at J; junction bases unmatched: 12. This CDR3 is 19 amino acids long. This CDR3 reads CSASAPGLAGVWDTGELFF. In nucleotides, the CDR3 is TGCAGTGCTAGTGCCCCGGGACTAGCGGGAGTTTGGGACACCGGGGAGCTGTTTTTT.

V usage is TRBV6-8 and J usage is TRBJ1-1, with 7 bases that match TRBD1. CDR3 size: 15 residues. The V and J ends lost 7 bases and 0 bases, in that order; junction bases with no gene match: 8. Per germline, CDR1 MNHGY and CDR2 SAAAGT. The CDR3 nucleotides read TGTGCCAGCACCCTGAAGGGGGCAGTGAACACTGAAGCTTTCTTT. Translation: CASTLKGAVNTEAFF.

The rearrangement links TRBV13 to TRBJ1-2; D not resolved. Germline CDR1 and CDR2: PRHDT and FYEKMQ (reference sequence). There are 14 residues in the CDR3. V was pared by 5 bases and J by 1 base, with 11 bases between. In nucleotides, the CDR3 is TGTGCCAGCAGCCGAAGCCGGGGTAACTATGGCTACACCTTC. As protein: CASSRSRGNYGYTF.

The genes are TRBV5-4 and TRBJ1-2, with D tentatively TRBD1 (6 bases). The length of the CDR3 is 14 residues. V was clipped by 2 bases and J by 3 bases, with 11 bases between them. CDR1 is SGHNT, CDR2 YYREEE, per germline (reference sequence). The CDR3 DNA reads TGTGCCAGCAGCTTCGGACAGAAGGACTATGGCTACACCTTC. Amino acid sequence: CASSFGQKDYGYTF.

J is TRBJ2-7 and V is TRBV11-3; perhaps TRBD2 as D (6 bases). Trimming shortened V by 5 bases and J by 5 bases, and 16 bases separated the two germline ends. Germline CDR1 SGHNT, CDR2 YENEEA. The CDR3 extends over 14 amino acids. The CDR3, as DNA: TGTGCCAGCAGCGAGGGACCCGGGGGTAACGAGCAGTACTTC. Protein sequence: CASSEGPGGNEQYF.

The V call is TRBV7-8, the J call TRBJ2-2; D possibly corresponds to TRBD2 (5 bases). Looked up from germline, CDR1 is SGHVS and CDR2 is FQNEAQ. Trimming took off 0 bases at V and 7 bases at J, with 18 bases between the two ends. This CDR3 has 17 amino acids. The CDR3 bases are TGTGCCAGCAGCTTAGCGCAGGCTAGCAAGTGGGGCGGGGAGCTGTTTTTT. Protein: CASSLAQASKWGGELFF.

The genes are TRBV19 and TRBJ1-1, with TRBD1 identical over 7 bases. Germline V CDR1 and CDR2: LNHDA, SQIVND (reference sequence). J was trimmed by 2 bases and V by 7 bases; bases with no gene match: 7. The length of the CDR3 is 14 residues. The CDR3 protein is CASNTGTVNTEAFF. In nucleotides, the CDR3 is TGTGCCAGTAACACCGGGACAGTAAACACTGAAGCTTTCTTT.

The chain carries TRBV25-1 and TRBJ1-6; D may be TRBD1 (5 bases). Deletions cut 8 bases from V and 5 bases from J, with 10 bases between. This CDR3 has 13 amino acids. CDR1 is MGHDK and CDR2 is SYGVNS in the germline V gene. The DNA for the CDR3 is TGTGCCAGCGCACAGGCAAATAATTCACCCCTCCACTTT. It encodes CASAQANNSPLHF.

The rearrangement uses TRBV2 and TRBJ2-7; possibly TRBD1 for D (5 bases). The CDR3 has 14 residues. Trimming stripped 1 base from V and 3 bases from J, with 10 bases between. Per the germline V gene, CDR1 is SNHLY and CDR2 is FYNNEI. The CDR3 here is CASSEGGPLYEQYF. CDR3 bases: TGTGCCAGCAGTGAAGGGGGCCCTCTCTACGAGCAGTACTTC.

The table lists this clone with a count of one. This chain connects TRBV5-1 to TRBJ1-4, with D tentatively TRBD1 (5 bases). Germline V lookup: CDR1 SGHRS, CDR2 YFSETQ. This CDR3 region has 15 residues. V was shortened by 1 base and J by 4 bases, with 11 bases between the two germline ends. The CDR3 coding sequence is TGCGCCAGCAGCTTGATTGGGGGGATTAATGAAAAACTGTTTTTT. Its translation is CASSLIGGINEKLFF. Together with reference TRBV5-1 and TRBJ1-4, the CDR3 gives the full variable domain: KAGVTQTPRYLIKTRGQQVTLSCSPISGHRSVSWYQQTPGQGLQFLFEYFSETQRNKGNFPGRFSGRQFSNSRSEMNVSTLELGDSALYLCASSLIGGINEKLFFGSGTQLSVL.

Comment on this clone: In the same sample, other DNA sequences code for this CDR3. V usage is TRBV5-1 and J usage is TRBJ2-7; 8 nucleotides align to TRBD1. The V gene end was trimmed by 0 bases and the J gene end by 4 bases; junction bases not matched to a gene: 6. The CDR3 length is 15 residues. Germline V gene lookup returns CDR1 SGHRS and CDR2 YFSETQ. The CDR3 coding sequence is TGCGCCAGCAGCTTGGGGGGGACAGGTGTGTACGAGCAGTACTTC. Protein: CASSLGGTGVYEQYF.

The CDR3 here is CASSPADGTGADEQYF. The DNA for the CDR3 is TGCGCCAGCAGCCCAGCGGATGGGACAGGTGCCGACGAGCAGTACTTC. This chain joins TRBV4-1 and TRBJ2-7; 8 bases agree with TRBD1. The CDR3 contains 16 residues. The germline CDR1 and CDR2 sequences are MGHRA and YSYEKL. V shed 4 bases, J shed 5 bases, and the junction held 13 bases outside the gene matches.

The chain is built from TRBV7-8 and TRBJ1-6; 8 bases map to TRBD1. CDR3 size: 15 residues. Germline lookup yields CDR1 SGHVS and CDR2 FQNEAQ. V was pared by 5 bases and J by 7 bases, with 7 bases of the junction left unmatched. In DNA, the CDR3 is TGTGCCAGCAGCCCGCAGGGGGCGACCAATTCACCCCTCCACTTT. Amino acids: CASSPQGATNSPLHF.

This chain connects TRBV3-1 (or the pseudogene TRBV3-2) to TRBJ2-1, with 7 bases matching TRBD2. V trimming: 0 bases; J trimming: 4 bases; junction bases outside the gene matches: 6. The CDR3 length is 16 residues. Germline assignment: CDR1 LGHDT and CDR2 YNNKEL (reference sequence). The CDR3 bases are TGTGCCAGCAGCCAAGATCTAAGTAGCGGGTACAATGAGCAGTTCTTC. Protein: CASSQDLSSGYNEQFF.